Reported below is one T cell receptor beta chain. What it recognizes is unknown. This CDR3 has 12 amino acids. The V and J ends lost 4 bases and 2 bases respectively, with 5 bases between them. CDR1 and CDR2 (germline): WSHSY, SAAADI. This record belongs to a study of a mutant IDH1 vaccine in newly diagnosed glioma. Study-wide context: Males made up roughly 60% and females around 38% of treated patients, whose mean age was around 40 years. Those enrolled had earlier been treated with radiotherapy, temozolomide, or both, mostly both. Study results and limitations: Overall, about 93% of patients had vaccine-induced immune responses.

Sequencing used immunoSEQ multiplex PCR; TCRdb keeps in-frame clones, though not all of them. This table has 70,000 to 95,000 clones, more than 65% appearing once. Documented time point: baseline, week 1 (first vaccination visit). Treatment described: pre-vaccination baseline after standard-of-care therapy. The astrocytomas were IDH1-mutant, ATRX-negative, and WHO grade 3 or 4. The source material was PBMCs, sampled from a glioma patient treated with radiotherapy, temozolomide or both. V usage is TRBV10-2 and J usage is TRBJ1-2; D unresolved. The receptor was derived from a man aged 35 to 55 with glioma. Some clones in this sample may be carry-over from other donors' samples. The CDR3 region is CASSAQNYGYTF. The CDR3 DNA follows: TGCGCCAGCAGTGCACAGAACTATGGCTACACCTTC.